The 18 T cell receptor beta chains listed next were all sequenced from one sample in a study of vaccination effects on CD4 cells after COVID-19. The repertoire was sequenced with immunoSEQ multiplex PCR; TCRdb's copy has only in-frame clones and lacks some. The sample holds more than 50,000 clones; 81% are singletons and the top ten take about 2.5%. Their target antigens are unknown. Antigen-specific CD4+ T cells were expanded with viral peptide pools in the ViraFEST assay before sequencing. Following a roughly 9-day culture, CD4+ T cells were purified. The material was CD4+ T cells from PBMCs cultured with HCoV-229E spike peptides, obtained before COVID-19 vaccination. The receptor set was obtained from a human donor who received a COVID-19 vaccine.

The chain carries TRBV29-1 and TRBJ2-3; 9 bases map to TRBD1. Germline CDR1 is SQVTM and CDR2 is ANQGSEA. V was clipped by 8 bases and J by 2 bases; unmatched bases: 11. This CDR3 is built from 15 residues. DNA for the CDR3: TGCAGCATACTCAGGGACAGGGTAAACACAGATACGCAGTATTTT. Translation: CSILRDRVNTDTQYF.

This clone showed up just once. The chain is built from TRBV24-1 and TRBJ2-2; D call uncertain. V was pared by 2 bases and J by 1 base, with 4 bases between. Germline CDR1 and CDR2: KGHDR and SFDVKD. The CDR3 has 14 amino acids. CDR3 loop: CATSDSENTGELFF. The CDR3 nucleotides read TGTGCCACCAGTGATTCAGAGAACACCGGGGAGCTGTTTTTT.

The rearrangement joins TRBV18 to TRBJ1-6; 8 nucleotides line up with TRBD1. This CDR3 region has 15 residues. CDR1 and CDR2 (germline): KGHSH, LQKENI. The V and J ends lost 3 bases and 5 bases, in that order; junction bases with no gene match: 3. Written as DNA, the CDR3 is TGTGCCAGCTCACCGTCAGGGGGCCATAATTCACCCCTCCACTTT. Amino acid sequence: CASSPSGGHNSPLHF.

This clone is classed as medium-sized. V and J are TRBV24-1 and TRBJ2-5; 7 bases align to TRBD2. Trimming took 6 bases from V and 4 from J; bases not matched to a gene: 13. Germline V gene data show CDR1 as KGHDR and CDR2 as SFDVKD. The CDR3 runs to 16 residues. CDR3 amino acids: CATSLSGETWGETQYF. DNA of the CDR3: TGTGCCACCAGTCTCAGCGGGGAGACGTGGGGAGAGACCCAGTACTTC.

In DNA form, the CDR3 reads TGCAGCGTTGGGACAGGGGACGAGCAGTACGTC. Translating gives CSVGTGDEQYV. V and J are TRBV29-1 and TRBJ2-7, with TRBD1 identical over 9 bases. The CDR3 spans 11 residues. V shed 4 bases, J shed 5 bases, and the junction held 0 bases outside the gene matches. Germline CDR1 is SQVTM and CDR2 is ANQGSEA.

CDR3 sequence reads: CASSPRASGGDGEQFF. The CDR3 DNA sequence: TGTGCCAGCTCACCCCGGGCTAGCGGGGGTGATGGTGAGCAGTTCTTC. This chain connects TRBV18 to TRBJ2-1; 10 nucleotides line up with TRBD2. This CDR3 contains 16 residues. The germline V gene has CDR1 KGHSH and CDR2 LQKENI. V was pared by 3 bases and J by 9 bases, with 11 bases of the junction left unmatched. The complete variable domain, with remaining parts taken from reference TRBV18 and TRBJ2-1, reads NAGVMQNPRHLVRRRGQEARLRCSPMKGHSHVYWYRQLPEEGLKFMVYLQKENIIDESGMPKERFSAEFPKEGPSILRIQQVVRGDSAAYFCASSPRASGGDGEQFFGPGTRLTVL.

This clone was seen a handful of times. The chain uses TRBV18 and TRBJ2-3; unclear D gene. The CDR3 covers 14 residues. The V end lost 0 bases, the J end lost 2 bases, and 6 bases lay between the germline ends. The V gene's germline CDR1 is KGHSH and CDR2 LQKENI. CDR3 in amino acids: CASSPPRPTDTQYF. The CDR3 DNA sequence: TGTGCCAGCTCACCACCGAGGCCCACAGATACGCAGTATTTT.

V usage is TRBV19 and J usage is TRBJ1-5; D gene unclear. This CDR3 contains 15 residues. The germline V gene encodes CDR1 LNHDA and CDR2 SQIVND (reference sequence). V was trimmed by 3 bases and J by 2 bases, leaving 11 bases between them. CDR3 nucleotides: TGTGCCAGTAGTATGGCCGGGGTGCGCAATCAGCCCCAGCATTTT. Translation: CASSMAGVRNQPQHF.

CDR3 nucleotides: TGTGCCAGCACCCTCACACGGGAAGAGACCCAGTACTTC. It specifies CASTLTREETQYF. The chain combines TRBV7-2 with TRBJ2-5; D is undetermined. Per the germline V gene, CDR1 is SGHTA and CDR2 is FQGNSA. The V end was cut by 7 bases, the J end by 3 bases, with 12 bases between. This CDR3 contains 13 residues.

The chain uses TRBV6-4 and TRBJ1-6, with D possibly matching TRBD1 (5 bases). The germline gives CDR1 MRHNA, CDR2 SNTAGT. Trimming removed 2 bases from V and 6 bases from J, with 11 bases in between. The CDR3 sequence is 15 residues long. This CDR3 reads CASSDVGRGNSPLHF. CDR3 DNA: TGTGCCAGCAGTGACGTGGGACGCGGTAATTCACCCCTCCACTTT.

The chain couples TRBV28 to TRBJ1-4, with TRBD1 matching over 7 bases. Germline assignment: CDR1 MDHEN and CDR2 SYDVKM. V lost 4 bases, J lost 5 bases, and 4 bases stayed unmatched. The CDR3 extends over 14 amino acids. The CDR3, as DNA: TGTGCCAGCAGTTCGGTACAGGGGAATGAAAAACTGTTTTTT. It encodes CASSSVQGNEKLFF.

This sequence joins TRBV9 and TRBJ2-3, with 8 bases that match TRBD1. Unmatched junction bases numbered 4, after V lost 2 bases and J lost 5 bases. Germline assignment: CDR1 SGDLS and CDR2 YYNGEE. This CDR3 is 14 amino acids long. CDR3 nucleotide sequence: TGTGCCAGCAGCGTTACAGGGGGTAGAGATACGCAGTATTTT. Protein sequence: CASSVTGGRDTQYF.

The J gene is TRBJ1-2, the V gene TRBV12-3 or TRBV12-4, with D perhaps TRBD1 (6 bases). V gave up 6 bases and J gave up 8 bases, with 16 bases separating them. The CDR3 consists of 13 residues. CDR3 protein: CASSWGTREGYTF. CDR3 DNA: TGTGCCAGCAGCTGGGGGACAAGGGAAGGCTACACCTTC.

Concerning this clone itself: Other DNA variants within this sample encode the same CDR3. The chain combines TRBV9 with TRBJ1-2; a weak D match, TRBD1 (6 bases). CDR1 is SGDLS and CDR2 is YYNGEE in the germline V gene. Deletions cut 2 bases from V and 2 bases from J, with 10 bases between. The CDR3 is 14 residues long. The CDR3 is CASSVGQGNYGYTF. For the CDR3, the DNA is TGTGCCAGCAGCGTTGGGCAGGGGAACTATGGCTACACCTTC.

This clone was seen a handful of times. The V call is TRBV5-8, the J call TRBJ2-3; perhaps TRBD2 as D (6 bases). Trimming left V 7 bases short and J 0 bases short, with 15 bases between. The length of the CDR3 is 15 residues. The germline gives CDR1 SGHTS, CDR2 YDEGEE. The CDR3 DNA sequence: TGTGCCAGCCCGAGTTTGGGACTTAGCACAGATACGCAGTATTTT. It is translated as CASPSLGLSTDTQYF.

V usage is TRBV18 and J usage is TRBJ2-3; D not certain. The V end was cut by 1 base, the J end by 5 bases, with 4 bases between. CDR1 is KGHSH, CDR2 LQKENI, per germline. The CDR3 contains 12 residues. CDR3 sequence reads: CASSPLGDTQYF. CDR3 in DNA: TGTGCCAGCTCACCACTTGGAGATACGCAGTATTTT. The whole variable domain, filled in from reference TRBV18 and TRBJ2-3, reads NAGVMQNPRHLVRRRGQEARLRCSPMKGHSHVYWYRQLPEEGLKFMVYLQKENIIDESGMPKERFSAEFPKEGPSILRIQQVVRGDSAAYFCASSPLGDTQYFGPGTRLTVL.

J is TRBJ1-3 and V is TRBV14, with D uncertain. This CDR3 is 17 amino acids long. Germline V CDR1 and CDR2: SGHDN, FVKESK. The V and J ends lost 0 bases and 0 bases respectively, with 12 bases between them. This chain's CDR3 is CASSQDSTETSGNTIYF. The CDR3 coding sequence is TGTGCCAGCAGCCAAGATTCCACAGAAACCTCTGGAAACACCATATATTTT. Full variable domain (outside the CDR3, taken from reference TRBV14 and TRBJ1-3): EAGVTQFPSHSVIEKGQTVTLRCDPISGHDNLYWYRRVMGKEIKFLLHFVKESKQDESGMPNNRFLAERTGGTYSTLKVQPAELEDSGVYFCASSQDSTETSGNTIYFGEGSWLTVV.

The chain recombines TRBV19 with TRBJ2-1; TRBD1 agrees at 7 bases. The CDR3 length is 14 residues. Trimming took 5 bases from V and 10 from J; bases not matched to a gene: 11. Per germline, CDR1 LNHDA and CDR2 SQIVND (reference sequence). The CDR3 loop is CASSLGTAPEEQFF. The CDR3 bases are TGTGCCAGTAGTTTAGGGACAGCCCCCGAGGAGCAGTTCTTC.